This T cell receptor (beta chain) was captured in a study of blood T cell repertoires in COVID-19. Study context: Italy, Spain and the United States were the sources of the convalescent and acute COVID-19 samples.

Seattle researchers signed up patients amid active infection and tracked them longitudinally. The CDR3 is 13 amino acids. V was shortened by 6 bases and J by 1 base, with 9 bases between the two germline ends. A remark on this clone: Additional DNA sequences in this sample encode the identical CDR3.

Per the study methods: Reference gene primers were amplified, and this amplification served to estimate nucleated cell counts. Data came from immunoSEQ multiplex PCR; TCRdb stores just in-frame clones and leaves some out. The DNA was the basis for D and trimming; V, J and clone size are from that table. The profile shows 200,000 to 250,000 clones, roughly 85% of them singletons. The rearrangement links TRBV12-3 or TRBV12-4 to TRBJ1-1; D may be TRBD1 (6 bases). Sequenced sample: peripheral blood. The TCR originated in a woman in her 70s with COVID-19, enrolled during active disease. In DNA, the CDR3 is TGTGCCAGCAGCGGACAGACGAACACTGAAGCTTTCTTT. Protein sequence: CASSGQTNTEAFF.